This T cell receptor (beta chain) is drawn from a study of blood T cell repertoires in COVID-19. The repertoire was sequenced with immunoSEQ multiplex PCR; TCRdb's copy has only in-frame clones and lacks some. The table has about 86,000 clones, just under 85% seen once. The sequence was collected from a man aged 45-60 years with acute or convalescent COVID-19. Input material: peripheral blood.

CDR3 in DNA: TGTGCCAGCAGCCCGAAGGACAGGGGGCTCACCGGGGAGCTGTTTTTT. This translates into CASSPKDRGLTGELFF. This sequence joins TRBV3-1 (or the pseudogene TRBV3-2) and TRBJ2-2, with TRBD1 matching 11 bases. Germline V gene sequence: CDR1 LGHDT, CDR2 YNNKEL (reference sequence). This CDR3 region has 16 residues. Germline trimming cut 4 bases from V and 4 bases from J; bases unmatched to any gene: 5.